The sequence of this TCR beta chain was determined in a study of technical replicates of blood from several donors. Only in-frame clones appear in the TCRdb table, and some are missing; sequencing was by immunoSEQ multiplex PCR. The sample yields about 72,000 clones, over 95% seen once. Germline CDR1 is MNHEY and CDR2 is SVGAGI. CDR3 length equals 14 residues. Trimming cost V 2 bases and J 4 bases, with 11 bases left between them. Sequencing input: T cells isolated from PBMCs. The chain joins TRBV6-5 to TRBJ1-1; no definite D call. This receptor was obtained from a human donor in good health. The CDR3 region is CASSYHRGSTEAFF. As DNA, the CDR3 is TGTGCCAGCAGTTACCATCGGGGAAGCACTGAAGCTTTCTTT.